A single sample gave rise to the 27 T cell receptor beta chains below, sequenced in a study of control samples from healthy donors and cancer patients. The assay was immunoSEQ multiplex PCR, and TCRdb's table has in-frame clones only and misses some. The table records 140,000 to 150,000 clones, over 85% of them present only once. Sequencing used blood. All receptors derive from a man aged 18 to 30 in good health.

V and J are TRBV4-3 and TRBJ2-7, with D unclear. The CDR3 has 15 amino acids. The V gene's germline CDR1 is LGHNA and CDR2 YSLEER. V gave up 3 bases and J gave up 6 bases, with 18 bases separating them. The CDR3 DNA reads TGCGCCAGCAGCCAGAACTCCCGGGTAGGTGGCGAGCAGTACTTC. It specifies CASSQNSRVGGEQYF.

In this sample, this clone turned up once. This chain links TRBV4-1 with TRBJ2-7, with D unresolved. Germline values: CDR1 MGHRA, CDR2 YSYEKL. The V end lost 2 bases, the J end lost 0 bases, and 8 bases lay between the germline ends. The CDR3 has 14 residues. The CDR3 DNA reads as TGCGCCAGCAGCCAACAAACAGCCTCCTACGAGCAGTACTTC. The encoded protein is CASSQQTASYEQYF.

The chain combines TRBV30 with TRBJ2-2; D remains unclear. The CDR3 loop spans 14 amino acids. Germline CDR1 reads GTSNPN; CDR2 reads SVGIG (reference sequence). The V gene lost 7 bases and the J gene lost 3 bases, with 15 bases spanning the gap. In DNA form, the CDR3 reads TGTGCCTACCCCGGAACGCCTGACACCGGGGAGCTGTTTTTT. It encodes CAYPGTPDTGELFF.

The chain is built from TRBV20-1 and TRBJ1-2; D uncertain. With 3 bases removed from V and 2 bases from J, the gap between germline ends came to 10 bases. The CDR3 totals 13 residues. Germline V gene sequence: CDR1 DFQATT, CDR2 SNEGSKA (reference sequence). CDR3 coding DNA: TGCAGTGCTAGTTCCACGAGAAACTATGGCTACACCTTC. Translation gives CSASSTRNYGYTF.

V and J are TRBV28 and TRBJ1-2; unclear D gene. CDR1 MDHEN and CDR2 SYDVKM come from the germline V gene. The CDR3 sequence is 12 residues long. Between the trimmed V and J ends, which lost 7 bases and 5 bases, there was a span of 11 bases. The CDR3 region is CASNFGRYGYTF. CDR3 bases: TGTGCCAGCAATTTTGGGCGTTATGGCTACACCTTC.

The chain links TRBV2 to TRBJ1-6; D ambiguous. From germline, CDR1 is SNHLY and CDR2 FYNNEI. V lost 2 bases and J lost 5, with 10 bases in between. The CDR3 is 15 amino acids. In DNA form, the CDR3 reads TGTGCCAGCAGTGAAATAATAGGGAATAATTCACCCCTCCACTTT. Protein: CASSEIIGNNSPLHF.

The chain recombines TRBV7-9 with TRBJ1-1; 7 nucleotides match TRBD1. J was trimmed by 5 bases and V by 5 bases; bases with no gene match: 14. Germline V gene lookup returns CDR1 SEHNR and CDR2 FQNEAQ (reference sequence). There are 16 residues in the CDR3. The CDR3 nucleotides are TGTGCCAGCAGCCCTCCTTTTAGACAGGGAAGGACTGAAGCTTTCTTT. This encodes CASSPPFRQGRTEAFF.

The chain links TRBV27 to TRBJ1-2, with D uncertain. V lost 2 bases and J 4 bases, leaving 11 bases between the germline ends. Germline assignment: CDR1 MNHEY and CDR2 SMNVEV (reference sequence). The CDR3 has 14 amino acids. The CDR3 DNA sequence: TGTGCCAGCAGTTTAACCGGGAGCCCCTATGGCTACACCTTC. Its translation: CASSLTGSPYGYTF.

The chain employs TRBV6-5 and TRBJ1-6; no definite D call. Germline V gene data show CDR1 as MNHEY and CDR2 as SVGAGI. The CDR3 sequence is 13 residues long. The V end was cut by 7 bases, the J end by 14 bases, with 18 bases between. The DNA of the CDR3 is TGTGCCAGCACCGAGGGCCCCTTGGTATCCCTCCACTTT. Encoded protein: CASTEGPLVSLHF.

The chain employs TRBV10-3 and TRBJ1-5; possible D gene TRBD1, 5 bases. The CDR3 has 14 residues. V lost 2 bases, J lost 5 bases, and 10 bases lay in between. CDR1 is ENHRY and CDR2 is SYGVKD in the germline V gene. This CDR3 reads CAISESPGDQPQHF. The CDR3 nucleotides are TGTGCCATCAGTGAGAGCCCGGGGGATCAGCCCCAGCATTTT.

The V gene is TRBV28, the J gene TRBJ1-6; TRBD1 is a possible D gene (5 bases). From germline, CDR1 is MDHEN and CDR2 SYDVKM. With 6 bases removed from V and 7 bases from J, the gap between germline ends came to 22 bases. The CDR3 runs 17 residues. The CDR3 bases are TGTGCCAGCAGATTTCCCCCCGAGGGGCTGGGGAATTCACCCCTCCACTTT. This translates into CASRFPPEGLGNSPLHF.

V gene TRBV5-5 combines with J gene TRBJ1-1; 7 bases match TRBD1. The J segment lost 11 bases and the V segment lost 0 bases, leaving 16 bases of the junction unmatched. The CDR3 consists of 16 residues. Germline V gene lookup returns CDR1 SGHKS and CDR2 YYEKEE (reference sequence). The CDR3 loop reads CASSLAGGQSGRGAFF. The CDR3, as DNA: TGTGCCAGCAGCTTGGCCGGGGGACAGTCTGGGCGAGGGGCTTTCTTT.

This chain uses TRBV30 with TRBJ1-5; D is perhaps TRBD1 (6 bases). Trimming shortened V by 2 bases and J by 4 bases, and 12 bases separated the two germline ends. CDR1 is GTSNPN, CDR2 SVGIG, per germline (reference sequence). There are 14 residues in the CDR3. For the CDR3, the DNA is TGTGCCTGGAGTTCCGGGCAGGGGAATCAGCCCCAGCATTTT. Its protein product is CAWSSGQGNQPQHF.

The chain links TRBV6-4 to TRBJ2-2; D uncertain. The CDR3 runs to 14 residues. The germline V gene encodes CDR1 MRHNA and CDR2 SNTAGT. Trimming removed 5 bases at V and 5 bases at J, with 12 bases between. Written as DNA, the CDR3 is TGTGCCAGCAGTCTTGAAGGGCAGACCGGGGAGCTGTTTTTT. Translation gives CASSLEGQTGELFF.

This chain connects TRBV30 to TRBJ2-1; 7 bases agree with TRBD2. This CDR3 has 14 residues. Germline lookup yields CDR1 GTSNPN and CDR2 SVGIG (reference sequence). J lost 0 bases, V lost 5 bases, and 4 bases had no gene match. This CDR3 reads CAWWGEGSYNEQFF. Here the CDR3 DNA reads TGTGCCTGGTGGGGGGAGGGCTCCTACAATGAGCAGTTCTTC. Full variable domain (missing parts from reference TRBV30 and TRBJ2-1): SQTIHQWPATLVQPVGSPLSLECTVEGTSNPNLYWYRQAAGRGLQLLFYSVGIGQISSEVPQNLSASRPQDRQFILSSKKLLLSDSGFYLCAWWGEGSYNEQFFGPGTRLTVL.

V and J are TRBV2 and TRBJ2-1; 8 bases align to TRBD2. Trimming cost V 8 bases and J 4 bases; bases outside gene matches: 10. Per germline, CDR1 SNHLY and CDR2 FYNNEI. The CDR3 spans 15 residues. CDR3 residues: CASAFSRGGYNEQFF. CDR3 nucleotide sequence: TGTGCCAGCGCCTTTTCCCGGGGGGGATACAATGAGCAGTTCTTC.

This rearrangement joins TRBV11-2 to TRBJ2-2; D gene uncertain. The CDR3 contains 13 residues. Germline V gene lookup returns CDR1 SGHAT and CDR2 FQNNGV. V was shortened by 3 bases and J by 6 bases, with 8 bases between the two germline ends. The CDR3 nucleotides read TGTGCCAGCAGCTTCGGAGCGTCCGGGGAGCTGTTTTTT. Amino acids: CASSFGASGELFF.

This clone has just one count. The chain is built from TRBV4-3 and TRBJ2-7; 7 positions agree with TRBD2. Per the germline V gene, CDR1 is LGHNA and CDR2 is YSLEER. The CDR3 covers 15 residues. The trim removed 4 bases at V and 4 bases at J, leaving 10 bases unmatched. The CDR3 region has the DNA TGCGCCAGCAGCCCTCAACGTCGGGGGGTGTACGAGCAGTACTTC. It encodes CASSPQRRGVYEQYF.

The table lists this clone with a count of one. The chain links TRBV7-9 to TRBJ2-7; 9 nucleotides agree with TRBD2. The junction had 6 bases not matched to a gene; V was cut back by 5 bases and J by 4 bases. The CDR3 is 14 amino acids. The germline CDR1 and CDR2 sequences are SEHNR and FQNEAQ (reference sequence). CDR3 sequence: CASSLGGGGYEQYF. CDR3 DNA: TGTGCCAGCAGCCTAGGCGGGGGGGGGTACGAGCAGTACTTC. The whole variable domain, filled in from reference TRBV7-9 and TRBJ2-7, reads DTGVSQNPRHKITKRGQNVTFRCDPISEHNRLYWYRQTLGQGPEFLTYFQNEAQLEKSRLLSDRFSAERPKGSFSTLEIQRTEQGDSAMYLCASSLGGGGYEQYFGPGTRLTVT.

The V and J genes are TRBV30 and TRBJ2-1; D not certain. Trimming shortened V by 4 bases and J by 8 bases, and 15 bases separated the two germline ends. Per germline, CDR1 GTSNPN and CDR2 SVGIG (reference sequence). This CDR3 spans 13 amino acids. The DNA for the CDR3 is TGTGCCTGGAAGCTCGCTGTTTGGGATGAGCAGTTCTTC. Its protein product is CAWKLAVWDEQFF.

The chain links TRBV11-2 to TRBJ1-3, with D maybe TRBD1 (6 bases). Trimming shortened V by 1 base and J by 4 bases, and 11 bases separated the two germline ends. The V gene's germline CDR1 is SGHAT and CDR2 FQNNGV. The CDR3 extends over 15 amino acids. CDR3 in amino acids: CASSLVSGVGNTIYF. CDR3 DNA: TGTGCCAGCAGCTTAGTCTCAGGGGTCGGAAACACCATATATTTT.

The V call is TRBV29-1, the J call TRBJ2-2; TRBD2 aligns across 11 bases. CDR3 size: 17 residues. Per the germline V gene, CDR1 is SQVTM and CDR2 is ANQGSEA. V lost 4 bases and J lost 5; bases outside the gene matches: 12. DNA of the CDR3: TGCAGCGTTGCCACCCCACTAGCGGGAGAACATACCGGGGAGCTGTTTTTT. It yields the protein CSVATPLAGEHTGELFF.

The sample holds one count of this clone. J is TRBJ1-5 and V is TRBV19, with D hard to call. The germline V and J ends were trimmed by 5 bases and 4 bases, with 9 bases remaining between them. CDR3 length equals 13 residues. Germline CDR1 reads LNHDA; CDR2 reads SQIVND (reference sequence). The CDR3 DNA reads TGTGCCAGTAGTCCCATGCTGAATCAGCCCCAGCATTTT. Residues: CASSPMLNQPQHF.

The gene calls are TRBV29-1 and TRBJ2-3; the match to TRBD2 covers 12 bases. The CDR3 is 15 residues long. With 5 bases clipped from V and 2 bases from J, the junction kept 5 bases outside the gene matches. The V gene's germline CDR1 is SQVTM and CDR2 ANQGSEA. In nucleotides, the CDR3 is TGCAGCGTTTCAACTAGCGGGGGGACCACAGATACGCAGTATTTT. This codes for CSVSTSGGTTDTQYF.

The V call is TRBV10-3, the J call TRBJ2-2; D is possibly TRBD1 (6 bases). Per germline, CDR1 ENHRY and CDR2 SYGVKD. V was trimmed by 7 bases and J by 3 bases, leaving 6 bases between them. CDR3 length equals 12 residues. The CDR3 coding sequence is TGTGCCATCAACAGGGACACCGGGGAGCTGTTTTTT. As protein: CAINRDTGELFF.

There are a few counts of this clone. The J gene is TRBJ1-2, the V gene TRBV6-5; D not resolved. V lost 5 bases, J lost 5 bases, and 12 bases lay in between. CDR1 is MNHEY and CDR2 is SVGAGI in the germline V gene. The CDR3 has 13 residues. For the CDR3, the DNA is TGTGCCAGCAGTAGGGCCGGGGATTATGGCTACACCTTC. Translating it yields CASSRAGDYGYTF.

The V call is TRBV5-5, the J call TRBJ1-5, with D unresolved. Germline-derived CDR1 and CDR2 are SGHKS and YYEKEE (reference sequence). The V gene lost 3 bases and the J gene lost 0 bases, with 13 bases spanning the gap. The CDR3 runs 16 residues. CDR3 sequence reads: CASSSRPAPSNQPQHF. As DNA, the CDR3 is TGTGCCAGCAGCTCCCGTCCAGCTCCTAGCAATCAGCCCCAGCATTTT. The variable domain in full, with the rest retrieved from reference TRBV5-5 and TRBJ1-5, is DAGVTQSPTHLIKTRGQQVTLRCSPISGHKSVSWYQQVLGQGPQFIFQYYEKEERGRGNFPDRFSARQFPNYSSELNVNALLLGDSALYLCASSSRPAPSNQPQHFGDGTRLSIL.